The rows below give T cell receptor beta chains drawn from one sample of a study of cytotoxic CD8 clonotypes in ibrutinib-treated CLL. Assay: immunoSEQ multiplex PCR; the TCRdb copy retains only in-frame clones and omits some. Altogether 150,000 or so clones are present, 70% to 90% being singletons, with the ten largest covering 7.5% to 9%. Sample: PBMCs, taken after 36 months of ibrutinib treatment. These receptor sequences come from a human donor with chronic lymphocytic leukemia. The CDR3 runs from the conserved cysteine through the conserved F or W. Each record gives: CDR3 DNA, CDR3 protein, clone size, D gene, J gene, V gene. D genes are given only for firm matches. Size is omitted from some rows. Given values are once, few, many or a class for expanded clones.

DNA: TGTGCCAGCCGGGCGGGGTGGGAGCAGTACTTC
CDR3: CASRAGWEQYF
size: once
D: NA
J: TRBJ2-7
V: TRBV6-5

DNA: TGCGCCAGCAGCTTTGGACAGGGGGCTTCCGGGGAGCTGTTTTTT
CDR3: CASSFGQGASGELFF
size: NA
D: TRBD1
J: TRBJ2-2
V: TRBV5-1

DNA: TGCGCCAGCAGCGTAACAAGGCAGGGGAATGAGCAGTTCTTC
CDR3: CASSVTRQGNEQFF
size: NA
D: NA
J: TRBJ2-1
V: TRBV5-1

DNA: TGTGCCAGCAGCCCGCCTAGCGGGAGGCGCCACGAGCAGTACTTC
CDR3: CASSPPSGRRHEQYF
size: few
D: TRBD2
J: TRBJ2-7
V: TRBV5-4

DNA: TGTGCCAGCACTGCGGACAGACGGTACTCCTACGAGCAGTACTTC
CDR3: CASTADRRYSYEQYF
size: NA
D: NA
J: TRBJ2-7
V: TRBV6-1

DNA: TGTGCCAGCAGCTCCCAGGGAAGAGAGCAGTTCTTC
CDR3: CASSSQGREQFF
size: NA
D: NA
J: TRBJ2-1
V: TRBV11-3

DNA: TGCGCCAGCAGTTACACAGGGAACACTGAAGCTTTCTTT
CDR3: CASSYTGNTEAFF
size: NA
D: NA
J: TRBJ1-1
V: TRBV10-2

DNA: TGTGCCAGCTCACCGCCTCCCGGGACAGTGGTTAATGAGCAGTTCTTC
CDR3: CASSPPPGTVVNEQFF
size: NA
D: TRBD1
J: TRBJ2-1
V: TRBV18

DNA: TGTGCCAGCAGTTACGCAGGTGCCGGTCAGCCCCAGCATTTT
CDR3: CASSYAGAGQPQHF
size: NA
D: NA
J: TRBJ1-5
V: TRBV27

DNA: TGTGCCAGCAGCTCGGGACCGCAAGAGACCCAGTACTTC
CDR3: CASSSGPQETQYF
size: NA
D: NA
J: TRBJ2-5
V: TRBV5-6

DNA: TGTGCCAGCAGCCCAGGGACTAGCGGGGTGGCAGATACGCAGTATTTT
CDR3: CASSPGTSGVADTQYF
size: NA
D: TRBD2
J: TRBJ2-3
V: TRBV5-8

DNA: TGTGCCTGGAGTGTCTTAGGGATTGAAGCTTTCTTT
CDR3: CAWSVLGIEAFF
size: NA
D: NA
J: TRBJ1-1
V: TRBV30

DNA: TGTGCCAGCAGCGAGGGACTAGCGGGATTAACAGATACGCAGTATTTT
CDR3: CASSEGLAGLTDTQYF
size: NA
D: TRBD2
J: TRBJ2-3
V: TRBV25-1

DNA: TGTGCCAGCAGCTTAGGAGACTACGAGCAGTACTTC
CDR3: CASSLGDYEQYF
size: few
D: NA
J: TRBJ2-7
V: TRBV13

DNA: TGCGCCAGCACCCCTCGGCCCAATTCGGGGGAGCTGTTTTTT
CDR3: CASTPRPNSGELFF
size: NA
D: NA
J: TRBJ2-2
V: TRBV5-1

DNA: TGTGCCAGCAGGCTGAAAGGGTATGGCTACACCTTC
CDR3: CASRLKGYGYTF
size: NA
D: NA
J: TRBJ1-2
V: TRBV6-5

DNA: TGCGCCAGCAGGAGAGCGGGTAGCTCCTACAATGAGCAGTTCTTC
CDR3: CASRRAGSSYNEQFF
size: NA
D: NA
J: TRBJ2-1
V: TRBV5-1

DNA: TGCGCCAGCAGCCCAAGGACCGGGGAGACCCAGTACTTC
CDR3: CASSPRTGETQYF
size: few
D: NA
J: TRBJ2-5
V: TRBV5-1

DNA: TGTGCCAGCAGCCTCGGGACAGGGAGTAACTATGGCTACACCTTC
CDR3: CASSLGTGSNYGYTF
size: NA
D: TRBD1
J: TRBJ1-2
V: TRBV7-9

DNA: TGTGCCAGCAGGATGGGTAGTGGCTACACCTTC
CDR3: CASRMGSGYTF
size: NA
D: NA
J: TRBJ1-2
V: TRBV7-9

DNA: TGTGCCAGCAGCTTAGGCAGGGGGACCTACAATGAGCAGTTCTTC
CDR3: CASSLGRGTYNEQFF
size: NA
D: TRBD1
J: TRBJ2-1
V: TRBV7-7

DNA: TGTGCCAGCAGATTGACAGGGGGCGCGATCTATAATTCACCCCTCCACTTT
CDR3: CASRLTGGAIYNSPLHF
size: NA
D: TRBD1
J: TRBJ1-6
V: TRBV5-5

DNA: TGTGCCAGCAGCATTCTACTACGGGTAACGAACACTGAAGCTTTCTTT
CDR3: CASSILLRVTNTEAFF
size: NA
D: NA
J: TRBJ1-1
V: TRBV7-9

DNA: TGTGCCATCAGTGCTAGCGGGGGGCTCCAAGAGACCCAGTACTTC
CDR3: CAISASGGLQETQYF
size: NA
D: TRBD2
J: TRBJ2-5
V: TRBV10-3

DNA: TGTGCCAGCAGTGAAACGGATAGCAATCAGCCCCAGCATTTT
CDR3: CASSETDSNQPQHF
size: NA
D: NA
J: TRBJ1-5
V: TRBV6-1

DNA: TGTGCCAGTAGTATCCCGGGACAGGCCTTCTATGGCTACACCTTC
CDR3: CASSIPGQAFYGYTF
size: few
D: TRBD1
J: TRBJ1-2
V: TRBV19

DNA: TGTGCCAGCAGCTTAAGCGGGGGGGCGCGGTATGAGCAGTTCTTC
CDR3: CASSLSGGARYEQFF
size: NA
D: TRBD2
J: TRBJ2-1
V: TRBV13

DNA: TGTGCCTGGAGCGCTGGAAACACCATATATTTT
CDR3: CAWSAGNTIYF
size: NA
D: NA
J: TRBJ1-3
V: TRBV30

DNA: TGTGCCGCGGGAGTTTGGGATAATGAGCAGTTCTTC
CDR3: CAAGVWDNEQFF
size: NA
D: TRBD2
J: TRBJ2-1
V: TRBV12-5

DNA: TGTGCCAGCAGCTTATGGGCGGGGCCCTACGAGCAGTACTTC
CDR3: CASSLWAGPYEQYF
size: NA
D: NA
J: TRBJ2-7
V: TRBV7-6

DNA: TGTGCCAGCAGCCAGATCCCAACTGTGGGCTACACCTTC
CDR3: CASSQIPTVGYTF
size: NA
D: NA
J: TRBJ1-2
V: TRBV14

DNA: TGCAGCGTTGACCGGGGGTGGACCGGGGAGCTGTTTTTT
CDR3: CSVDRGWTGELFF
size: NA
D: NA
J: TRBJ2-2
V: TRBV29-1

DNA: TGTGCCAGCAGTTACGCTGGGATAGAGGGCTACGAGCAGTACTTC
CDR3: CASSYAGIEGYEQYF
size: NA
D: NA
J: TRBJ2-7
V: TRBV6-5

DNA: TGTGCCAGCAGGTATAGCGGGGGGAGACAAGAGACCCAGTACTTC
CDR3: CASRYSGGRQETQYF
size: NA
D: TRBD2
J: TRBJ2-5
V: TRBV2